These 26 T cell receptor beta chains originate from one sample sequenced in a study of shared clonotypes between healthy human individuals. Cells designated naive CD8 were CD45RO-negative and were positively selected for CCR7, with terminally differentiated effector memory CD45RA+ cells excluded. Sequencing used immunoSEQ multiplex PCR; TCRdb keeps in-frame clones, though not all of them. The table lists about 2.2 million clones, around 93% of them singletons. Source material: naive CD8+ T cells from PBMCs. Receptors were obtained from a man between 18 and 35 years old in good health. Some clones in this sample may be carry-over from other donors' samples.

The chain recombines TRBV6-6 with TRBJ2-1; D could derive from TRBD1 or TRBD2 (5 bases each). Germline V gene lookup returns CDR1 MNHNY and CDR2 SVGAGI (reference sequence). Between the trimmed V and J ends, which lost 5 bases and 0 bases, there was a span of 8 bases. CDR3 length: 14 residues. The CDR3, as DNA: TGTGCCAGCAGTGGGGGAGACTCCTACAATGAGCAGTTCTTC. Translated, it gives CASSGGDSYNEQFF.

CDR3 amino acids: CASSEVEGAFYGYTF. In DNA, the CDR3 is TGTGCCAGCAGTGAGGTGGAAGGCGCGTTCTATGGCTACACCTTC. The chain carries TRBV2 and TRBJ1-2, with D hard to call. This CDR3 is 15 amino acids long. Germline CDR1 is SNHLY and CDR2 is FYNNEI. Trimming removed 3 bases at V and 4 bases at J, with 15 bases between.

This chain uses TRBV6-5 with TRBJ2-5, with D uncertain. Trimming took 8 bases from V and 4 from J, leaving 5 bases between them. This CDR3 region has 10 residues. Germline CDR1 MNHEY, CDR2 SVGAGI. CDR3 bases: TGTGCCAGCCAAGTAGAGACCCAGTACTTC. This sequence encodes CASQVETQYF.

The rearrangement joins TRBV13 to TRBJ2-7, with a weak D call TRBD1 (5 bases). Germline V gives CDR1 PRHDT, CDR2 FYEKMQ (reference sequence). The CDR3 is 14 residues long. V lost 4 bases and J 4 bases, leaving 14 bases between the germline ends. CDR3: CASSSSGWRYEQYF. The CDR3 DNA is TGTGCCAGCAGCTCCTCAGGGTGGCGGTACGAGCAGTACTTC. Full variable domain (outside the CDR3, taken from reference TRBV13 and TRBJ2-7): AAGVIQSPRHLIKEKRETATLKCYPIPRHDTVYWYQQGPGQDPQFLISFYEKMQSDKGSIPDRFSAQQFSDYHSELNMSSLELGDSALYFCASSSSGWRYEQYFGPGTRLTVT.

The chain joins TRBV7-2 to TRBJ2-5; the D gene is possibly TRBD1 (6 bases). CDR3 size: 13 residues. The V end was cut by 8 bases, the J end by 3 bases, with 13 bases between. Germline V gene lookup returns CDR1 SGHTA and CDR2 FQGNSA. The CDR3 nucleotides read TGTGCCAGCGACACAGGGTCGGAAGAGACCCAGTACTTC. This translates into CASDTGSEETQYF.

This rearrangement joins TRBV11-2 to TRBJ2-7; 8 bases line up with TRBD1. The CDR3 loop spans 13 amino acids. Germline V lookup: CDR1 SGHAT, CDR2 FQNNGV. With 2 bases clipped from V and 7 bases from J, the junction kept 4 bases outside the gene matches. In DNA, the CDR3 is TGTGCCAGCAGCTTATATGGGACAGGAGAGCAGTACTTC. It codes for CASSLYGTGEQYF. The complete variable domain, with remaining parts taken from reference TRBV11-2 and TRBJ2-7, reads EAGVAQSPRYKIIEKRQSVAFWCNPISGHATLYWYQQILGQGPKLLIQFQNNGVVDDSQLPKDRFSAERLKGVDSTLKIQPAKLEDSAVYLCASSLYGTGEQYFGPGTRLTVT.

This rearrangement joins TRBV6-1 to TRBJ2-3; no clear D. The V gene's germline CDR1 is MNHNS and CDR2 SASEGT. The CDR3 runs 14 residues. V lost 1 base to trimming and J lost 2 bases, with 7 bases between them. The CDR3: CASSEVWSTDTQYF. The CDR3 region has the DNA TGTGCCAGCAGTGAAGTGTGGTCCACAGATACGCAGTATTTT.

For this clone: A far larger clone is one base from this, pointing to a likely read error. V usage is TRBV9 and J usage is TRBJ2-7; 9 bases line up with TRBD1. There are 15 residues in the CDR3. The V gene's germline CDR1 is SGDLS and CDR2 YYNGEE. V was pared by 6 bases and J by 3 bases, with 10 bases of the junction left unmatched. CDR3 sequence: CASNAGQGPVYEQYF. The DNA of the CDR3 is TGTGCCAGCAACGCGGGACAGGGACCCGTCTACGAGCAGTACTTC.

The chain recombines TRBV27 with TRBJ2-2, with D possibly being TRBD1 or TRBD2 (5 bases each). Germline CDR1 is MNHEY and CDR2 is SMNVEV (reference sequence). This CDR3 is built from 14 residues. V gave up 7 bases and J gave up 8 bases, with 17 bases separating them. In DNA, the CDR3 is TGTGCCAGCATCGACCGGACGGGGCTGGGGGAGCTGTTTTTT. Protein sequence: CASIDRTGLGELFF.

The chain has TRBV5-1 and TRBJ2-7; possible D gene TRBD1, 5 bases. V lost 3 bases to trimming and J lost 5 bases, with 33 bases between them. From germline, CDR1 is SGHRS and CDR2 YFSETQ. The CDR3 extends over 20 amino acids. CDR3 nucleotide sequence: TGCGCCAGCAGCTATGGACATCCCCCGGTAGTTGGTATCTTTCGGGACGAGCAGTACTTC. Translated: CASSYGHPPVVGIFRDEQYF.

This sequence joins TRBV7-9 and TRBJ2-3, with 8 nucleotides matching TRBD1. CDR1 and CDR2 from the germline V gene are SEHNR and FQNEAQ (reference sequence). The V segment lost 5 bases and the J segment 0 bases; nucleotides outside the gene matches: 4. This CDR3 spans 15 amino acids. Here the CDR3 reads CASSPQGGSTDTQYF. CDR3 sequence (DNA): TGTGCCAGCAGCCCACAGGGGGGAAGCACAGATACGCAGTATTTT.

This sequence joins TRBV15 and TRBJ1-3; D not resolved. The germline V gene has CDR1 LNHNV and CDR2 YYDKDF (reference sequence). CDR3 size: 17 residues. The V end lost 0 bases, the J end lost 0 bases, and 12 bases lay between the germline ends. For the CDR3, the DNA is TGTGCCACCAGCAGAGATCATGGGGAAGGCTCTGGAAACACCATATATTTT. Translation gives CATSRDHGEGSGNTIYF. Full variable domain (rest looked up from reference TRBV15 and TRBJ1-3): DAMVIQNPRYQVTQFGKPVTLSCSQTLNHNVMYWYQQKSSQAPKLLFHYYDKDFNNEADTPDNFQSRRPNTSFCFLDIRSPGLGDTAMYLCATSRDHGEGSGNTIYFGEGSWLTVV.

CDR3 residues: CASSGASSYEQYF. The CDR3 coding sequence is TGTGCCAGCAGTGGGGCGAGCTCCTACGAGCAGTACTTC. The chain employs TRBV13 and TRBJ2-7; D is possibly TRBD1 (5 bases). The length of the CDR3 is 13 residues. Germline V gene sequence: CDR1 PRHDT, CDR2 FYEKMQ (reference sequence). Deletions cut 6 bases from V and 0 bases from J, with 9 bases between.

The chain carries TRBV27 and TRBJ2-2, with no clear D. Trimming took off 5 bases at V and 3 bases at J, with 16 bases between the two ends. Germline values: CDR1 MNHEY, CDR2 SMNVEV (reference sequence). The CDR3 is made up of 16 amino acids. The CDR3 sequence: CASSALLSSYTGELFF. Here the CDR3 DNA reads TGTGCCAGCAGTGCGCTTCTGAGCAGCTACACCGGGGAGCTGTTTTTT.

The chain combines TRBV25-1 with TRBJ1-2; D remains ambiguous. The CDR3 contains 12 residues. Germline V gene data show CDR1 as MGHDK and CDR2 as SYGVNS. V dropped 4 bases and J dropped 4 bases, with 7 bases sitting between them. The CDR3 bases are TGTGCCAGCAGTGTCCGAGGCTATGGCTACACCTTC. It is translated as CASSVRGYGYTF.

The V gene is TRBV2, the J gene TRBJ2-2, with D possibly matching TRBD1 (6 bases). V dropped 8 bases and J dropped 4 bases, with 20 bases sitting between them. The CDR3 loop spans 16 amino acids. CDR1 and CDR2 from the germline V gene are SNHLY and FYNNEI. The CDR3 bases are TGTGCCAGCGGAATGGGGACACGCGATGGCACCGGGGAGCTGTTTTTT. Amino acid sequence: CASGMGTRDGTGELFF.

The chain links TRBV12-5 to TRBJ2-1; 8 positions match TRBD2. The CDR3 runs to 14 residues. Germline V lookup: CDR1 LGHNT, CDR2 FRNRAP. V was clipped by 1 base and J by 10 bases; unmatched bases: 6. CDR3 DNA: TGTGCTAGTGGTTTGGACTTAGCGGGAAACGAGCAGTTCTTC. This encodes CASGLDLAGNEQFF.

The chain employs TRBV6-1 and TRBJ2-1, with 13 bases identical to TRBD2. Germline assignment: CDR1 MNHNS and CDR2 SASEGT. V shed 2 bases, J shed 10 bases, and the junction held 8 bases outside the gene matches. CDR3 length equals 16 residues. The CDR3 region has the DNA TGTGCCAGCAGTGAAACGACTAGCGGGAGGTACAGGGAGCAGTTCTTC. It codes for CASSETTSGRYREQFF.

The genes are TRBV19 and TRBJ2-2; 8 positions agree with TRBD1. From germline, CDR1 is LNHDA and CDR2 SQIVND (reference sequence). The CDR3 consists of 20 residues. Losses at the gene ends were 1 base for V and 1 base for J; bases not matched to a gene: 14. As DNA, the CDR3 is TGTGCCAGTAGTATAGGAGTGGGGACAGGCCCCTTCCTGAACACCGGGGAGCTGTTTTTT. Protein: CASSIGVGTGPFLNTGELFF.

This clone showed up just once. CDR3 bases: TGCGCCAGCAGCCGGGACCCCGCCCTAGATACGCAGTATTTT. As protein: CASSRDPALDTQYF. This rearrangement joins TRBV5-1 to TRBJ2-3; D tentatively fits TRBD1 or TRBD2 (5 bases each). Germline V lookup: CDR1 SGHRS, CDR2 YFSETQ. V was cut by 4 bases and J by 5 bases, with 14 bases left in between. This CDR3 has 14 amino acids.

The chain carries TRBV27 and TRBJ1-4, with 8 bases that match TRBD1. With 6 bases clipped from V and 8 bases from J, the junction kept 8 bases outside the gene matches. The CDR3 sequence is 14 residues long. Germline V gives CDR1 MNHEY, CDR2 SMNVEV (reference sequence). CDR3 DNA sequence: TGTGCCAGCAGGGCAGGGGGCGCAATGGAAAAACTGTTTTTT. Protein sequence: CASRAGGAMEKLFF.

This chain links TRBV28 with TRBJ1-2, with D perhaps matching TRBD1 (6 bases). The V and J ends lost 3 bases and 5 bases respectively, with 13 bases between them. Germline assignment: CDR1 MDHEN and CDR2 SYDVKM. The CDR3 sequence is 14 residues long. CDR3 loop: CASSLVTTGYGYTF. Here the CDR3 DNA reads TGTGCCAGCAGTTTGGTCACGACAGGATATGGCTACACCTTC.

The chain combines TRBV7-9 with TRBJ2-5; D is possibly TRBD1 or TRBD2 (5 bases each). Between the trimmed V and J ends, which lost 1 base and 5 bases, there was a span of 14 bases. The germline V gene has CDR1 SEHNR and CDR2 FQNEAQ (reference sequence). The CDR3 totals 15 residues. The CDR3 spells CASSLVRDGGETQYF. Written as DNA, the CDR3 is TGTGCCAGCAGCTTAGTAAGGGACGGTGGGGAGACCCAGTACTTC.

Written as DNA, the CDR3 is TGTGCCAGCCGGGGAATCGAAAACACCATATATTTT. This codes for CASRGIENTIYF. The gene calls are TRBV13 and TRBJ1-3; D unresolved. CDR1 and CDR2 from the germline V gene are PRHDT and FYEKMQ (reference sequence). V was clipped by 8 bases and J by 6 bases, with 11 bases between them. The CDR3 runs to 12 residues.

In its sample, this clone was seen a few times. The rearrangement uses TRBV28 and TRBJ1-1; D unresolved. Germline assignment: CDR1 MDHEN and CDR2 SYDVKM. V was shortened by 4 bases and J by 11 bases, with 17 bases between the two germline ends. The CDR3 covers 13 residues. The CDR3 is CASSSRGGPPAFF. The CDR3 DNA follows: TGTGCCAGCAGTTCGCGCGGCGGGCCACCGGCTTTCTTT.

This clone has a single count. The chain recombines TRBV7-8 with TRBJ2-7, with no clear D. Trimming removed 1 base from V and 6 bases from J, with 16 bases in between. The CDR3 extends over 15 amino acids. Germline-derived CDR1 and CDR2 are SGHVS and FQNEAQ. Here the CDR3 reads CASSLEVGFRAEQYF. The CDR3 region has the DNA TGTGCCAGCAGCTTAGAGGTGGGGTTCCGGGCCGAGCAGTACTTC.